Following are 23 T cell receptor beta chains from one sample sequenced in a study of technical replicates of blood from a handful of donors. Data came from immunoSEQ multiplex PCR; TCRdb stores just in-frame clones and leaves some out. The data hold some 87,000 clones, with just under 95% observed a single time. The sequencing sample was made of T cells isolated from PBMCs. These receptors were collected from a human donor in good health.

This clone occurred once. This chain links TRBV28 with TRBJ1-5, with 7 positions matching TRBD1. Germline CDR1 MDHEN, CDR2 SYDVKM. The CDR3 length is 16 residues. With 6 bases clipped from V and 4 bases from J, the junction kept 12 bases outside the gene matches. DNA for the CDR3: TGTGCCAGCAGCGCACCAGGGGGAGGTTTTAATCAGCCCCAGCATTTT. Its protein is CASSAPGGGFNQPQHF.

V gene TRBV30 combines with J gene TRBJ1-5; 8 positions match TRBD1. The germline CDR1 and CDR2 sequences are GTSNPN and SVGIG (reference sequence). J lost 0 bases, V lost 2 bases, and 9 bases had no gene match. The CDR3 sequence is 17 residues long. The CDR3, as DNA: TGTGCCTGGAGTACCCTAAAAGGACAGGGTAGCAATCAGCCCCAGCATTTT. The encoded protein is CAWSTLKGQGSNQPQHF.

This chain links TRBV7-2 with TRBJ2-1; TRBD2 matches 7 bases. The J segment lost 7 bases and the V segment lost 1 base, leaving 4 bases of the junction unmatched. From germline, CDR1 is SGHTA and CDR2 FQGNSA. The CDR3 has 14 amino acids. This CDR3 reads CASSLVRGSNEQFF. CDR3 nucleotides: TGTGCCAGCAGCTTAGTGCGCGGGAGTAATGAGCAGTTCTTC.

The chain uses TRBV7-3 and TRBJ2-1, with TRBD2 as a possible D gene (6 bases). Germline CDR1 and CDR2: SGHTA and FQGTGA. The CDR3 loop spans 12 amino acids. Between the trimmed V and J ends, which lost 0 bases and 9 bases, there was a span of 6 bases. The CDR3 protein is CASSLTGGEQFF. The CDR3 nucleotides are TGTGCCAGCAGCTTAACGGGGGGTGAGCAGTTCTTC. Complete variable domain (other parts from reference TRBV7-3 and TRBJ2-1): GAGVSQTPSNKVTEKGKYVELRCDPISGHTALYWYRQSLGQGPEFLIYFQGTGAADDSGLPNDRFFAVRPEGSVSTLKIQRTERGDSAVYLCASSLTGGEQFFGPGTRLTVL.

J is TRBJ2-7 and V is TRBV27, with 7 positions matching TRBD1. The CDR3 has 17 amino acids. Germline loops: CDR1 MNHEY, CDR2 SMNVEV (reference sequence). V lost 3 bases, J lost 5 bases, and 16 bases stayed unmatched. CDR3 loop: CASSFSPWATGIDEQYF. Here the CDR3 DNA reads TGTGCCAGCAGTTTCTCCCCATGGGCGACAGGGATCGACGAGCAGTACTTC.

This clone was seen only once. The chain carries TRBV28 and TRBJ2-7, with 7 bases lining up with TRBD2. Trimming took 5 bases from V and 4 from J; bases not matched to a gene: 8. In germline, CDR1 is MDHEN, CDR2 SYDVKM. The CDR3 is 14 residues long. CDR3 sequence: CASSLQGLHYEQYF. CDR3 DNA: TGTGCCAGCAGTCTTCAGGGACTACATTACGAGCAGTACTTC.

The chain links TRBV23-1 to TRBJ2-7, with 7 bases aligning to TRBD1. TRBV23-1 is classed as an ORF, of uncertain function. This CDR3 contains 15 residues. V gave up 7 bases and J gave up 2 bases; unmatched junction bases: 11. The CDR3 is CASTQPPGQTYEQYF. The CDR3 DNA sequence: TGCGCCAGCACCCAACCACCGGGACAGACCTACGAGCAGTACTTC.

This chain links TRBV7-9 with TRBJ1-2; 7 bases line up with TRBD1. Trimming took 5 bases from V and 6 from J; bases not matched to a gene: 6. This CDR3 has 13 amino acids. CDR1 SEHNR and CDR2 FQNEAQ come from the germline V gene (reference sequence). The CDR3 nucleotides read TGTGCCAGCAGCACCCCCACAGGGGATGGCTACACCTTC. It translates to CASSTPTGDGYTF.

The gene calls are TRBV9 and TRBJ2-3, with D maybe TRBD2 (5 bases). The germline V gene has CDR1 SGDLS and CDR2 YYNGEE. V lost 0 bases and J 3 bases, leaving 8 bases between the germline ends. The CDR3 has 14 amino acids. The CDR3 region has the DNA TGTGCCAGCAGCGTAGGTGGGAGTACAGATACGCAGTATTTT. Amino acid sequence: CASSVGGSTDTQYF.

DNA of the CDR3: TGCGCCAGCAGTGGACAGGATAATGGCTACACCTTC. Its translation: CASSGQDNGYTF. The V gene is TRBV10-2, the J gene TRBJ1-2, with TRBD1 as a possible D gene (6 bases). The CDR3 is 12 residues long. CDR1 and CDR2 (germline): WSHSY, SAAADI. The V gene lost 4 bases and the J gene lost 6 bases, with 9 bases spanning the gap.

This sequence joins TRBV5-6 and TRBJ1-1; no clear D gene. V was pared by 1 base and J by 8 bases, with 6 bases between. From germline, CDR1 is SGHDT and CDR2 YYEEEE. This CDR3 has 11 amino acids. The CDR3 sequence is CASSLLQEAFF. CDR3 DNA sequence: TGTGCCAGCAGCTTGCTGCAGGAAGCTTTCTTT.

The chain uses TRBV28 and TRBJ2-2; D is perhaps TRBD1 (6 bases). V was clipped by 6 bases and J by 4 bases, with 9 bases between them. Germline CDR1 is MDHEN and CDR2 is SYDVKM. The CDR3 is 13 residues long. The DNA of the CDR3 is TGTGCCAGCAGGCTAGGGGGCACCGGGGAGCTGTTTTTT. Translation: CASRLGGTGELFF. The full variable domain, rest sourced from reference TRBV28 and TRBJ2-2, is DVKVTQSSRYLVKRTGEKVFLECVQDMDHENMFWYRQDPGLGLRLIYFSYDVKMKEKGDIPEGYSVSREKKERFSLILESASTNQTSMYLCASRLGGTGELFFGEGSRLTVL.

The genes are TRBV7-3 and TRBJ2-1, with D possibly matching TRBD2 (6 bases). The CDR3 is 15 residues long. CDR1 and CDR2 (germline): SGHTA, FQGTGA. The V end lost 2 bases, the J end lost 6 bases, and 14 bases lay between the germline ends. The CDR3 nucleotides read TGTGCCAGCAGCTTACGGGGGAGTTTTGGCAATGAGCAGTTCTTC. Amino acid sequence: CASSLRGSFGNEQFF.

CDR3 sequence reads: CASSSSGGNEAFF. The CDR3, as DNA: TGTGCCAGCAGTTCATCGGGGGGTAATGAAGCTTTCTTT. The V and J genes are TRBV28 and TRBJ1-1; D possibly corresponds to TRBD1 (5 bases). V was trimmed by 4 bases and J by 7 bases, leaving 13 bases between them. The CDR3 is 13 amino acids. In germline, CDR1 is MDHEN, CDR2 SYDVKM.

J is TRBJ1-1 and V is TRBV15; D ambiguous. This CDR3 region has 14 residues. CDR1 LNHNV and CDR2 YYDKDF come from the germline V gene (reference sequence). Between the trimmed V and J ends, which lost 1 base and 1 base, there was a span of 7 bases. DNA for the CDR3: TGTGCCACCAGCAGAGGGTCAGGGAACACTGAAGCTTTCTTT. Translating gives CATSRGSGNTEAFF.

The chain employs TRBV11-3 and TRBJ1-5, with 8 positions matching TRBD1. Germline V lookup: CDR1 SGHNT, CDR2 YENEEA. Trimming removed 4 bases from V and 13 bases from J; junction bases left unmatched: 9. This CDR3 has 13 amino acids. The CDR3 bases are TGTGCCAGCAGCTCTCCCGACAGGGGACCTCAGCATTTT. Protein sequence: CASSSPDRGPQHF.

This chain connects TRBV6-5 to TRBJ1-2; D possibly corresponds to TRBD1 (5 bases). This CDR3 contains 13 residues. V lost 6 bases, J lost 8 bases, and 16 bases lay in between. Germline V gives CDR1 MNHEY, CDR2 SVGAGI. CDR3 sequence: CASRLREEGGYTF. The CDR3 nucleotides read TGTGCCAGCAGACTCAGGGAGGAGGGGGGCTACACCTTC.

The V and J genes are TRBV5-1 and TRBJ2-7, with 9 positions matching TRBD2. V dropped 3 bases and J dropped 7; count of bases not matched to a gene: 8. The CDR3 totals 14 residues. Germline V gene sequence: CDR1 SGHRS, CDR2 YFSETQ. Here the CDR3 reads CASSSRTSEEEQYF. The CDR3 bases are TGCGCCAGCAGCTCCAGGACTAGCGAGGAGGAGCAGTACTTC.

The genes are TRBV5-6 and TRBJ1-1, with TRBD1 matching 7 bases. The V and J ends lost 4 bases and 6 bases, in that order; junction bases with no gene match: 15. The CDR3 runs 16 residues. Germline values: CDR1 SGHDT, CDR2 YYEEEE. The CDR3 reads CASSLPSTGQDAEAFF. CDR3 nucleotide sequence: TGTGCCAGCAGCCTACCGTCGACAGGGCAAGACGCTGAAGCTTTCTTT.

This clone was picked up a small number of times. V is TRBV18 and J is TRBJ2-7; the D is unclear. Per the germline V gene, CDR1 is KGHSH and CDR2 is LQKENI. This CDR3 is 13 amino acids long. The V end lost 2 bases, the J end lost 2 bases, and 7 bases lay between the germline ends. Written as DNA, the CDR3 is TGTGCCAGCTCACCATCTGCTACCTACGAGCAGTACTTC. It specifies CASSPSATYEQYF.

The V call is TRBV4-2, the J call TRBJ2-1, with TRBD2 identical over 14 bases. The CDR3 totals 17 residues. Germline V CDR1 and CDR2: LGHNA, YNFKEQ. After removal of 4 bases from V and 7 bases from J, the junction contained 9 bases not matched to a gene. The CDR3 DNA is TGTGCCAGCAGCCTAGGGACTAGCGGGAGTTTTGGAAATGAGCAGTTCTTC. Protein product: CASSLGTSGSFGNEQFF.

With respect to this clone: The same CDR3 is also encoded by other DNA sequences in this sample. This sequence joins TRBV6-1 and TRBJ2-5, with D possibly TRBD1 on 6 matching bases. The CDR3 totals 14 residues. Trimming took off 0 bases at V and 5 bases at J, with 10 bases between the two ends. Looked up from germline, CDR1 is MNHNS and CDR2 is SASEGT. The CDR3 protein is CASSEAGGRETQYF. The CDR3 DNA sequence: TGTGCCAGCAGTGAAGCTGGGGGCCGGGAGACCCAGTACTTC.

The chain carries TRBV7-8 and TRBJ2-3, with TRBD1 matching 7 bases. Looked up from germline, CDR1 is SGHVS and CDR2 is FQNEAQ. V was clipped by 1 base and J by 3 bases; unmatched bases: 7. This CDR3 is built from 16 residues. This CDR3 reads CASSLEDRELTDTQYF. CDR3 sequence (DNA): TGTGCCAGCAGCTTAGAAGACAGGGAATTGACAGATACGCAGTATTTT. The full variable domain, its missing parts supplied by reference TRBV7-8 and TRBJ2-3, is GAGVSQSPRYKVAKRGQDVALRCDPISGHVSLFWYQQALGQGPEFLTYFQNEAQLDKSGLPSDRFFAERPEGSVSTLKIQRTQQEDSAVYLCASSLEDRELTDTQYFGPGTRLTVL.